Below, 32 T cell receptor beta chains from the same sample are listed, as sequenced in a study of T cells after somatic rescue of genetic block. Sequencing used immunoSEQ multiplex PCR; TCRdb keeps in-frame clones, though not all of them. The profile shows some 90,000 clones, approximately 90% of them singletons. Sequences were obtained from peripheral blood mononuclear cells (PBMCs). The receptors shown here come from a young woman.

CDR3 coding DNA: TGTGCCAGCGATCGGGACAGGGTGAACACTGAAGCTTTCTTT. Residues: CASDRDRVNTEAFF. The V gene is TRBV6-1, the J gene TRBJ1-1, with 9 bases aligning to TRBD1. The germline V gene has CDR1 MNHNS and CDR2 SASEGT. Germline trimming cut 8 bases from V and 0 bases from J; bases unmatched to any gene: 4. The CDR3 is made up of 14 amino acids.

The J gene is TRBJ2-7, the V gene TRBV18; a weak D match, TRBD1 (5 bases). CDR1 KGHSH and CDR2 LQKENI come from the germline V gene. V lost 6 bases to trimming and J lost 3 bases, with 18 bases between them. This CDR3 comprises 15 residues. Here the CDR3 DNA reads TGTGCCAGCTCCCCGACAGACTCGTATGACTACGAGCAGTACTTC. Residues: CASSPTDSYDYEQYF.

This chain links TRBV18 with TRBJ1-4, with TRBD1 matching over 10 bases. Trimming cost V 3 bases and J 6 bases; bases outside gene matches: 1. Germline V gene data show CDR1 as KGHSH and CDR2 as LQKENI. This CDR3 region has 14 residues. CDR3 protein: CASSPGTGDEKLFF. The CDR3 DNA sequence: TGTGCCAGCTCACCCGGGACAGGGGATGAAAAACTGTTTTTT.

The chain uses TRBV5-1 and TRBJ1-4; no reliable D call. The germline V gene has CDR1 SGHRS and CDR2 YFSETQ. Trimming took off 4 bases at V and 7 bases at J, with 14 bases between the two ends. The length of the CDR3 is 14 residues. In DNA form, the CDR3 reads TGCGCCAGCAGCCTAAGACTAGGAGGTGAAAAACTGTTTTTT. Translation: CASSLRLGGEKLFF.

V is TRBV7-9 and J is TRBJ1-4; 7 bases agree with TRBD1. Germline values: CDR1 SEHNR, CDR2 FQNEAQ (reference sequence). The CDR3 covers 16 residues. J was trimmed by 5 bases and V by 0 bases; bases with no gene match: 6. The CDR3 reads CASSLAGGMRNEKLFF. CDR3 in DNA: TGTGCCAGCAGCTTAGCAGGGGGCATGAGAAATGAAAAACTGTTTTTT.

The table lists this clone with a count of one. V usage is TRBV19 and J usage is TRBJ2-1; either TRBD1 or TRBD2 may supply D (5 bases each). The CDR3 is 14 residues long. Germline V CDR1 and CDR2: LNHDA, SQIVND (reference sequence). Deletions cut 3 bases from V and 4 bases from J, with 10 bases between. The CDR3 sequence: CASSMMRGYNEQFF. CDR3 nucleotide sequence: TGTGCCAGTAGTATGATGAGGGGATACAATGAGCAGTTCTTC.

The chain is built from TRBV28 and TRBJ1-1, with 9 bases lining up with TRBD1. Trimming took 6 bases from V and 6 from J; bases not matched to a gene: 23. The CDR3 is 19 amino acids. Germline V gene data show CDR1 as MDHEN and CDR2 as SYDVKM. DNA of the CDR3: TGTGCCAGCAGAGACAGAGATCACAGGGGGCGGGGAAGAGGAGCTGAAGCTTTCTTT. Translated: CASRDRDHRGRGRGAEAFF.

The chain carries TRBV7-8 and TRBJ1-2, with D perhaps matching TRBD1 (6 bases). The CDR3 length is 13 residues. Trimming pared 3 bases from V and 2 bases from J, leaving 7 bases between. Looked up from germline, CDR1 is SGHVS and CDR2 is FQNEAQ. CDR3 sequence (DNA): TGTGCCAGCAGCTTGGACAGCAACTATGGCTACACCTTC. Its translation: CASSLDSNYGYTF. Full variable domain (remainder filled in from reference TRBV7-8 and TRBJ1-2): GAGVSQSPRYKVAKRGQDVALRCDPISGHVSLFWYQQALGQGPEFLTYFQNEAQLDKSGLPSDRFFAERPEGSVSTLKIQRTQQEDSAVYLCASSLDSNYGYTFGSGTRLTVV.

The chain recombines TRBV18 with TRBJ2-3; D unclear. V lost 3 bases and J lost 1, with 5 bases in between. CDR3 length equals 13 residues. Germline lookup yields CDR1 KGHSH and CDR2 LQKENI. The CDR3 is CASSPDRTDTQYF. CDR3 sequence (DNA): TGTGCCAGCTCACCGGACCGCACAGATACGCAGTATTTT. Looking up the rest from reference TRBV18 and TRBJ2-3 gives the full variable domain: NAGVMQNPRHLVRRRGQEARLRCSPMKGHSHVYWYRQLPEEGLKFMVYLQKENIIDESGMPKERFSAEFPKEGPSILRIQQVVRGDSAAYFCASSPDRTDTQYFGPGTRLTVL.

CDR3 residues: CAISESRGYQETQYF. In nucleotides, the CDR3 is TGTGCCATCAGTGAGTCGAGGGGGTATCAAGAGACCCAGTACTTC. The chain employs TRBV10-3 and TRBJ2-5; D is perhaps TRBD1 (6 bases). CDR3 length equals 15 residues. Trimming took off 0 bases at V and 2 bases at J, with 10 bases between the two ends. Germline CDR1 ENHRY, CDR2 SYGVKD.

This clone was counted once. The chain recombines TRBV7-9 with TRBJ1-2, with a possible D match to TRBD1 (5 bases). V lost 5 bases and J 8 bases, leaving 21 bases between the germline ends. Germline loops: CDR1 SEHNR, CDR2 FQNEAQ (reference sequence). The CDR3 consists of 15 residues. The CDR3 sequence is CASSHNTQAGLGYTF. The CDR3 coding sequence is TGTGCCAGCAGCCACAACACACAGGCGGGGCTAGGCTACACCTTC.

This rearrangement joins TRBV2 to TRBJ2-1; TRBD2 aligns across 7 bases. The CDR3 totals 15 residues. The germline V gene encodes CDR1 SNHLY and CDR2 FYNNEI. Trimming took 2 bases from V and 5 from J; bases not matched to a gene: 6. Here the CDR3 DNA reads TGTGCCAGCAGTGAACGGCTAGCGGAGAACAATGAGCAGTTCTTC. Translating gives CASSERLAENNEQFF.

The rearrangement links TRBV20-1 to TRBJ1-4; D call uncertain. V was clipped by 0 bases and J by 14 bases, with 10 bases between them. CDR3 length: 11 residues. Germline CDR1 and CDR2: DFQATT and SNEGSKA (reference sequence). The CDR3 reads CSARDAERLFF. The CDR3, as DNA: TGCAGTGCTAGAGATGCCGAGAGGCTGTTTTTT.

The chain recombines TRBV4-1 with TRBJ2-7, with TRBD2 identical over 13 bases. V shed 1 base and J 7 bases; nucleotides not matched to a gene: 7. The CDR3 has 16 amino acids. CDR1 and CDR2 (germline): MGHRA, YSYEKL. CDR3 DNA sequence: TGCGCCAGCAGCCAAGGGGGACTAGCGGGGCGGGGGGAGCAGTACTTC. Its translation: CASSQGGLAGRGEQYF.

This chain links TRBV9 with TRBJ2-1; 15 positions match TRBD2. The length of the CDR3 is 19 residues. Germline V gene lookup returns CDR1 SGDLS and CDR2 YYNGEE. After removal of 0 bases from V and 8 bases from J, the junction contained 12 bases not matched to a gene. The CDR3 loop is CASSVGTAVGLAGGYEQFF. CDR3 in DNA: TGTGCCAGCAGCGTAGGGACAGCGGTGGGACTAGCGGGAGGATATGAGCAGTTCTTC. The whole variable domain, remainder taken from reference TRBV9 and TRBJ2-1, is DSGVTQTPKHLITATGQRVTLRCSPRSGDLSVYWYQQSLDQGLQFLIQYYNGEERAKGNILERFSAQQFPDLHSELNLSSLELGDSALYFCASSVGTAVGLAGGYEQFFGPGTRLTVL.

V gene TRBV21-1 combines with J gene TRBJ2-7; the tabulated D call, TRBD1, remains unverified against the DNA. TRBV21-1 has pseudogene status. The CDR3 extends over 17 amino acids. The CDR3 loop reads CASSKLRMGDRTYEQYF. Written as DNA, the CDR3 is TGTGCCAGCAGCAAATTGCGGATGGGGGACAGAACCTACGAGCAGTACTTC.

The rearrangement uses TRBV10-3 and TRBJ2-7; weak D call: TRBD2 (5 bases). CDR1 and CDR2 from the germline V gene are ENHRY and SYGVKD. This CDR3 has 13 amino acids. Between the trimmed V and J ends, which lost 2 bases and 0 bases, there was a span of 5 bases. The CDR3 reads CAISEGSSYEQYF. The CDR3 bases are TGTGCCATCAGTGAGGGGAGCTCCTACGAGCAGTACTTC.

The V gene is TRBV30, the J gene TRBJ2-7; 9 bases line up with TRBD2. The CDR3 is 13 residues long. Germline values: CDR1 GTSNPN, CDR2 SVGIG (reference sequence). The V segment lost 3 bases and the J segment 2 bases; nucleotides outside the gene matches: 2. The chain's CDR3 is CAWSLAGPYEQYF. The DNA for the CDR3 is TGTGCCTGGAGCCTAGCGGGGCCCTACGAGCAGTACTTC.

The genes are TRBV11-3 and TRBJ1-4; D gene ambiguous. Germline-derived CDR1 and CDR2 are SGHNT and YENEEA. V gave up 5 bases and J gave up 3 bases, with 7 bases separating them. The CDR3 is 13 amino acids. CDR3 in amino acids: CASSPGPNEKLFF. The CDR3 DNA reads TGTGCCAGCAGCCCGGGCCCTAATGAAAAACTGTTTTTT.

Only a few counts were recorded for this clone. The genes are TRBV4-1 and TRBJ2-3; tentative D call: TRBD2 (6 bases). Trimming took 1 base from V and 0 from J, leaving 20 bases between them. Germline CDR1 is MGHRA and CDR2 is YSYEKL. The CDR3 is 19 amino acids. As DNA, the CDR3 is TGCGCCAGCAGCCAAGTGATGCCCCTAGCGACCACTAGCACAGATACGCAGTATTTT. Amino acid sequence: CASSQVMPLATTSTDTQYF.

The chain recombines TRBV5-3 with TRBJ2-2; D gene uncertain. TRBV5-3 is designated an ORF whose function remains uncertain. Trimming pared 10 bases from V and 3 bases from J, leaving 4 bases between. This CDR3 contains 10 residues. The CDR3 protein is CAGDTGELFF. The CDR3 DNA follows: TGTGCCGGCGACACCGGGGAGCTGTTTTTT.

V and J are TRBV19 and TRBJ1-1; D ambiguous. The CDR3 consists of 11 residues. Germline CDR1 and CDR2: LNHDA and SQIVND (reference sequence). V was cut by 7 bases and J by 0 bases, with 3 bases left in between. Written as DNA, the CDR3 is TGTGCCAGTACTTTGAACACTGAAGCTTTCTTT. Amino acid sequence: CASTLNTEAFF. The full variable domain, completed using reference TRBV19 and TRBJ1-1, is DGGITQSPKYLFRKEGQNVTLSCEQNLNHDAMYWYRQDPGQGLRLIYYSQIVNDFQKGDIAEGYSVSREKKESFPLTVTSAQKNPTAFYLCASTLNTEAFFGQGTRLTVV.

The rearrangement links TRBV6-6 to TRBJ2-5; TRBD1 is a possible D gene (6 bases). The CDR3 runs 12 residues. Germline V gives CDR1 MNHNY, CDR2 SVGAGI (reference sequence). Trimming shortened V by 6 bases and J by 1 base, and 6 bases separated the two germline ends. The CDR3 coding sequence is TGTGCCAGCAGGGGGGCCCAAGAGACCCAGTACTTC. It yields the protein CASRGAQETQYF.

The V call is TRBV2, the J call TRBJ1-1, with TRBD1 matching 12 bases. The ends lost 8 bases at V and 0 bases at J; junction bases unmatched: 10. Germline values: CDR1 SNHLY, CDR2 FYNNEI. The CDR3 consists of 17 residues. As DNA, the CDR3 is TGTGCCAGCCGCGGGGACAGGGGGCGAACCATGAACACTGAAGCTTTCTTT. This sequence encodes CASRGDRGRTMNTEAFF.

This sequence joins TRBV27 and TRBJ2-3; D is uncertain. V was cut by 3 bases and J by 2 bases, with 21 bases left in between. CDR1 and CDR2 (germline): MNHEY, SMNVEV (reference sequence). This CDR3 spans 18 amino acids. CDR3 coding DNA: TGTGCCAGCAGTTTTGGTCCGGTTGCCACTACCTTCACAGATACGCAGTATTTT. It yields the protein CASSFGPVATTFTDTQYF.

This chain connects TRBV29-1 to TRBJ2-1, with TRBD2 identical over 7 bases. The CDR3 is 16 residues long. V was pared by 1 base and J by 5 bases, with 11 bases of the junction left unmatched. Germline assignment: CDR1 SQVTM and CDR2 ANQGSEA. In nucleotides, the CDR3 is TGCAGCGTTGAAGGAACCGGGGAGGGGACGGACAATGAGCAGTTCTTC. Translation: CSVEGTGEGTDNEQFF.

The rearrangement links TRBV5-3 to TRBJ1-5, with 10 bases fitting TRBD1. TRBV5-3 is an ORF for which the function is uncertain. This CDR3 has 16 residues. Trimming cost V 2 bases and J 3 bases; bases outside gene matches: 5. CDR3 nucleotides: TGTGCCAGAAGCTTCCGACAGGGGGCAAACAATCAGCCCCAGCATTTT. This encodes CARSFRQGANNQPQHF.

The V call is TRBV4-2, the J call TRBJ2-1; the D gene could be TRBD1 or TRBD2 (5 bases each). The germline V gene encodes CDR1 LGHNA and CDR2 YNFKEQ. V lost 4 bases to trimming and J lost 5 bases, with 15 bases between them. The CDR3 length is 15 residues. The DNA of the CDR3 is TGTGCCAGCAGCCTCCTTGACGGGGCGAACAATGAGCAGTTCTTC. Protein product: CASSLLDGANNEQFF.

J is TRBJ1-2 and V is TRBV6-6, with unresolved D. Deletions cut 7 bases from V and 3 bases from J, with 15 bases between. Germline-derived CDR1 and CDR2 are MNHNY and SVGAGI (reference sequence). This CDR3 spans 14 amino acids. The CDR3 loop reads CASTPLGPDYGYTF. The CDR3, as DNA: TGTGCCAGCACGCCCCTCGGGCCGGACTATGGCTACACCTTC.

This clone was detected once. The genes are TRBV10-3 and TRBJ1-4; D ambiguous. CDR1 ENHRY and CDR2 SYGVKD come from the germline V gene. The CDR3 length is 15 residues. V was clipped by 3 bases and J by 2 bases, with 10 bases between them. CDR3 bases: TGTGCCATCAGTGACCCACAGTATACTAATGAAAAACTGTTTTTT. Translation gives CAISDPQYTNEKLFF.

The J gene is TRBJ2-2, the V gene TRBV7-6; TRBD1 aligns across 10 bases. Per the germline V gene, CDR1 is SGHVS and CDR2 is FNYEAQ. This CDR3 has 17 amino acids. V was clipped by 5 bases and J by 4 bases; unmatched bases: 10. As DNA, the CDR3 is TGTGCCAGCAGCCTCGTCGGACAGGGGGGCGTCACCGGGGAGCTGTTTTTT. This sequence encodes CASSLVGQGGVTGELFF.

This chain joins TRBV4-1 and TRBJ2-2, with TRBD1 identical over 9 bases. V dropped 4 bases and J dropped 4; count of bases not matched to a gene: 4. CDR1 and CDR2 (germline): MGHRA, YSYEKL. This CDR3 spans 15 amino acids. The DNA of the CDR3 is TGCGCCAGCAGCCCGCCGGGACAGGGCACCGGGGAGCTGTTTTTT. This codes for CASSPPGQGTGELFF.